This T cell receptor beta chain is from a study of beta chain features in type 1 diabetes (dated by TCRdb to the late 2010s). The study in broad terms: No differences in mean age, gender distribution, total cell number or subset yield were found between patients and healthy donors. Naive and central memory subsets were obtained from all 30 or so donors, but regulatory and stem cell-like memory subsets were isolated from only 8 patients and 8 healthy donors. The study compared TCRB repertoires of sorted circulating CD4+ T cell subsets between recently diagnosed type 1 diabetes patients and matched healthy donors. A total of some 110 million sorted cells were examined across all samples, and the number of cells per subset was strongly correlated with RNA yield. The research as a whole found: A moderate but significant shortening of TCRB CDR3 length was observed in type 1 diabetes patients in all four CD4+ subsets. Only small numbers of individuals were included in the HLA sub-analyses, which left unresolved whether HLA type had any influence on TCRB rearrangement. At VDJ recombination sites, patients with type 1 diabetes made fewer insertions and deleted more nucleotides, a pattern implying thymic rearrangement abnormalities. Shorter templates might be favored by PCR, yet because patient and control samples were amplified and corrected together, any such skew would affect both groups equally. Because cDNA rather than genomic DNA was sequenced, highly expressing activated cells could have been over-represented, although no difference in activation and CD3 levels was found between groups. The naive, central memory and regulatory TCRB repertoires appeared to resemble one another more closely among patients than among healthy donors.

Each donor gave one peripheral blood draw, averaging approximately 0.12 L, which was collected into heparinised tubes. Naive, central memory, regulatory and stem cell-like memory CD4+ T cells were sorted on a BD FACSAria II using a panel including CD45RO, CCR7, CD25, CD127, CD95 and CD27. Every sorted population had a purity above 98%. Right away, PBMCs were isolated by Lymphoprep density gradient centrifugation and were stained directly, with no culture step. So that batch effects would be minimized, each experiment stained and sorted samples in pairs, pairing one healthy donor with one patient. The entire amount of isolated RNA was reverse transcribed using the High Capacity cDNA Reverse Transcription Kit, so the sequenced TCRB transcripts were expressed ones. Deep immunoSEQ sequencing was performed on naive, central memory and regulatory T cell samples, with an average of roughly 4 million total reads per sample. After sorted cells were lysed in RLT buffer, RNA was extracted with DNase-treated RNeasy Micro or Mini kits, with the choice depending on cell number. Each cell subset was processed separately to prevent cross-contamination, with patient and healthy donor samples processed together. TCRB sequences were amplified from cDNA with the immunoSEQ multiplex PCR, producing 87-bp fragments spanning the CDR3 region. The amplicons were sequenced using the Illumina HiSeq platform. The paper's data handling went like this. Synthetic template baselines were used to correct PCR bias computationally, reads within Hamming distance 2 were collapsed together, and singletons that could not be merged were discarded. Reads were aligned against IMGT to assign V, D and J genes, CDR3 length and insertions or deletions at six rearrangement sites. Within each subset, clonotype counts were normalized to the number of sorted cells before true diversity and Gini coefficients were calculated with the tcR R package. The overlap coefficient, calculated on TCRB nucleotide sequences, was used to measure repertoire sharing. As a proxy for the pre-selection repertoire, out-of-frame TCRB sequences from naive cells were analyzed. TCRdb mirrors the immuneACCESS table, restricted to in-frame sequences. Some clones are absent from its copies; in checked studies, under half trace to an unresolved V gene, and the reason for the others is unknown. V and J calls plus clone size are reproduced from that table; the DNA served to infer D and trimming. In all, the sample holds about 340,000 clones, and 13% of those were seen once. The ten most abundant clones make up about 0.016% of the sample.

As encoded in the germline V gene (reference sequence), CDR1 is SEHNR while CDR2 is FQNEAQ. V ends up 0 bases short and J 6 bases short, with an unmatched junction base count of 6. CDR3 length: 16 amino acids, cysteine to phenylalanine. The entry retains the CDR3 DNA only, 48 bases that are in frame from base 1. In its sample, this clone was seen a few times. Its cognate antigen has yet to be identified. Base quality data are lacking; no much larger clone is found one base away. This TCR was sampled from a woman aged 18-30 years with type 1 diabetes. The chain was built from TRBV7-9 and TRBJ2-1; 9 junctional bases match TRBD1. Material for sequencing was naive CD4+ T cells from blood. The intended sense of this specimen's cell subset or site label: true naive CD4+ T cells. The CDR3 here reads CASSLAGDRASNEQFF. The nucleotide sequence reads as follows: TGTGCCAGCAGCTTAGCTGGGGACAGGGCGAGCAATGAGCAGTTCTTC.